The clone carrying this T cell receptor (beta chain) was counted between two and nine times. Antigen specificity is unknown. This sample is drawn from a study of blood T cells in healthy people across ages. The authors ran a second PCR of about 6 to 12 cycles using a sample-barcoded 5' primer and a J-beta primer mix. Tags on each cDNA molecule came from a template-switch adaptor with 12 random nucleotides. All samples yielded 3 million or more CDR3-containing paired-end reads. Each CDR3 protein is one row after TCRdb ran MiXCR on the 5' RACE reads. The profile covers just over 1 million distinct CDR3 sequences, with 40% to 45% appearing a single time and 18% taken by the ten largest. Study conclusions and caveats: Roughly linear declines in TCR beta diversity per million T cells occurred with age.

Material: blood. This clonotype originated in a woman between 55 and 75 years old in good health.

CDR3: CSARDTSQETQYF. For the CDR3, the DNA is TGCAGTGCTAGAGATACGTCCCAAGAGACCCAGTACTTC. The gene calls are TRBV20-1 and TRBJ2-5; D is unclear. Germline CDR1 reads DFQATT; CDR2 reads SNEGSKA (reference sequence). V was clipped by 0 bases and J by 1 base, with 6 bases between them. This CDR3 is 13 amino acids long.